A selection of T cell receptor beta chains follows, all from one sample in a study of blood T cell repertoires in COVID-19. Sequenced by immunoSEQ multiplex PCR; TCRdb stores in-frame clones only, minus some. The sample lists 150,000 to 200,000 clones, 65% to 90% occurring once. Material for sequencing was PBMCs or T cells enriched from blood (not recorded which). All receptors come from a man between 40 and 49 years old who had recovered from COVID-19. CDR3s include the opening cysteine and the closing phenylalanine or tryptophan. Fields, in order: clone size, V gene, D gene, J gene, CDR3 protein, CDR3 DNA. The D gene is left open where the match is weak. Not all rows give a size; the values are once, few, many and, for expanded clones, a class.

NA,TRBV4-2,TRBD1,TRBJ1-1,CASSQDPGTGNTEAFF,TGTGCCAGCAGCCAAGATCCCGGGACAGGGAACACTGAAGCTTTCTTT
NA,TRBV27,NA,TRBJ2-1,CASSLQQGSSGQNNNEQFF,TGTGCCAGCAGTTTACAACAGGGGTCTAGCGGGCAAAATAACAATGAGCAGTTCTTC
NA,TRBV7-9,NA,TRBJ1-4,CASSLAQGPNEKLFF,TGTGCCAGCAGCTTAGCCCAGGGCCCTAATGAAAAACTGTTTTTT
NA,TRBV4-3,NA,TRBJ2-2,CASSQDLATGLNTGELFF,TGCGCCAGCAGCCAAGATCTAGCGACTGGCCTTAACACCGGGGAGCTGTTTTTT
NA,TRBV11-3,NA,TRBJ1-1,CASSLWRGTEAFF,TGTGCCAGCAGCTTGTGGCGGGGAACTGAAGCTTTCTTT
NA,TRBV6-1,NA,TRBJ1-2,CASSEGGTYGYTF,TGTGCCAGCAGTGAAGGCGGCACCTATGGCTACACCTTC
NA,TRBV12-3/TRBV12-4,NA,TRBJ2-3,CASSLGRIDTQYF,TGTGCCAGCAGTTTGGGGAGAATAGATACGCAGTATTTT
NA,TRBV10-2,TRBD1,TRBJ2-1,CASIPQGAAAYNEQFF,TGCGCCAGCATACCCCAGGGGGCCGCAGCCTACAATGAGCAGTTCTTC
NA,TRBV29-1,NA,TRBJ1-1,CSVEGSFDMNTEAFF,TGCAGCGTTGAGGGCAGTTTCGACATGAACACTGAAGCTTTCTTT
NA,TRBV19,NA,TRBJ2-5,CASKREETQYF,TGTGCCAGCAAGCGGGAAGAGACCCAGTACTTC
NA,TRBV30,NA,TRBJ1-1,CAYRTDLNTEAFF,TGTGCCTACCGGACAGATTTGAACACTGAAGCTTTCTTT
NA,TRBV28,NA,TRBJ1-2,CASSFSTHGYTF,TGTGCCAGCAGTTTTAGCACCCATGGCTACACCTTC
few,TRBV4-2,TRBD2,TRBJ2-2,CASSQEGLAGGPNTGELFF,TGTGCCAGCAGCCAAGAAGGACTAGCGGGAGGACCAAACACCGGGGAGCTGTTTTTT
NA,TRBV25-1,TRBD1,TRBJ2-2,CASRKGQGANTGELFF,TGTGCCAGCAGGAAGGGTCAGGGGGCGAACACCGGGGAGCTGTTTTTT
NA,TRBV28,NA,TRBJ2-2,CASSPPDYRGNTGELFF,TGTGCCAGCAGTCCCCCCGACTACCGGGGGAACACCGGGGAGCTGTTTTTT
NA,TRBV19,TRBD1,TRBJ1-5,CASSPGQGNQPQHF,TGTGCCAGTAGTCCGGGACAGGGGAATCAGCCCCAGCATTTT
NA,TRBV11-1,NA,TRBJ2-1,CASVLLAEGAHEQFF,TGTGCCAGCGTCCTACTAGCGGAGGGGGCCCATGAGCAGTTCTTC
NA,TRBV6-5,NA,TRBJ1-5,CASSSRDLYQPQHF,TGTGCCAGCAGTTCCCGGGACTTATATCAGCCCCAGCATTTT
NA,TRBV4-2,TRBD1,TRBJ1-2,CASSHPRDRTNYGYTF,TGTGCCAGCAGCCATCCTCGGGACAGAACTAACTATGGCTACACCTTC
NA,TRBV6-2/TRBV6-3,NA,TRBJ1-6,CASSQGTSVYLHF,TGTGCCAGCAGTCAAGGGACATCTGTCTACCTCCACTTT
NA,TRBV7-9,NA,TRBJ2-5,CASSLGAVQETQYF,TGTGCCAGCAGCTTAGGGGCAGTCCAAGAGACCCAGTACTTC
NA,TRBV4-3,NA,TRBJ2-7,CASSQDQGWSYEQYF,TGCGCCAGCAGCCAAGATCAGGGTTGGTCCTACGAGCAGTACTTC
once,TRBV27,NA,TRBJ1-1,CASRLTSRGNTEAFF,TGTGCCAGCAGACTGACCTCGCGGGGGAACACTGAAGCTTTCTTT
NA,TRBV12-5,NA,TRBJ1-2,CASGLDWDSYHYTF,TGTGCTAGTGGTTTGGACTGGGACTCCTATCACTACACCTTC
NA,TRBV7-8,NA,TRBJ2-3,CASRNERLTHTDTQYF,TGTGCCAGCAGAAACGAGCGACTAACTCACACAGATACGCAGTATTTT
NA,TRBV5-1,TRBD1,TRBJ2-2,CASSPGTGGLRTNTGELFF,TGCGCCAGCAGCCCCGGGACAGGGGGGCTAAGAACGAACACCGGGGAGCTGTTTTTT